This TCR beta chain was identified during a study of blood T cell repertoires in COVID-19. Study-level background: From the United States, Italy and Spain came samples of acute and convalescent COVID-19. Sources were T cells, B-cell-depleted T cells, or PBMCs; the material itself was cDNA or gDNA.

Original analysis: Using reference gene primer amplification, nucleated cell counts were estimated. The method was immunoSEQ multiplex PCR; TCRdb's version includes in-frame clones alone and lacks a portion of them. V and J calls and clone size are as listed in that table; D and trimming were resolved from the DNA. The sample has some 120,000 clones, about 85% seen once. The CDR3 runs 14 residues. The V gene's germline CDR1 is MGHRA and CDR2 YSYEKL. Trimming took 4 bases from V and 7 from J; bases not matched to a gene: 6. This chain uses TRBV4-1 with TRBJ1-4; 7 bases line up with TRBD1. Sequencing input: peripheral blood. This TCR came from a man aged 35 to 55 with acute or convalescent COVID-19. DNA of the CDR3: TGCGCCAGCAGCCCAGGGGGTATACTTGAAAAACTGTTTTTT. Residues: CASSPGGILEKLFF.